This is a list of T cell receptor beta chains from one sample in a study of shared clonotypes between healthy human individuals. The protocol was immunoSEQ multiplex PCR, while the TCRdb copy is restricted to in-frame clones and leaves out a portion. Found here are about 1 million clones, around 76% of them singletons; the top ten hold 1.2% to 1.5%. The sample consisted of memory CD4+ T cells sorted from blood. These receptors all come from a man between 18 and 29 years old in good health. Both conserved end residues are part of each CDR3. D genes are given only for firm matches. The listing skips clone size in some rows; elsewhere it reads once, few, many or a size class.

TRBV11-1	TRBJ2-7	many	.	CASSSPPGYEQYF	TGTGCCAGCAGCTCACCTCCGGGGTACGAGCAGTACTTC
TRBV10-3	TRBJ2-7	.	.	CATGVQTSYEQYF	TGTGCCACCGGGGTACAGACCTCCTACGAGCAGTACTTC
TRBV18	TRBJ1-5	.	TRBD1	CASSPGTELNQPQHF	TGTGCCAGCTCGCCCGGGACAGAACTCAATCAGCCCCAGCATTTT
TRBV4-1	TRBJ2-2	once	.	CASSQDGWNTGELFF	TGCGCCAGCAGCCAAGATGGCTGGAACACCGGGGAGCTGTTTTTT
TRBV27	TRBJ1-2	.	TRBD1	CASSFAVGRGNYGYTF	TGTGCCAGCAGTTTCGCCGTCGGCAGGGGGAACTATGGCTACACCTTC
TRBV28	TRBJ2-7	.	TRBD1	CASSLVPYKGATYEQYF	TGTGCCAGCAGTTTAGTCCCGTATAAGGGGGCAACCTACGAGCAGTACTTC
TRBV2	TRBJ2-7	.	.	CASRKGMGSYEQYF	TGTGCCAGCAGGAAAGGGATGGGCTCCTACGAGCAGTACTTC
TRBV18	TRBJ1-2	.	.	CASSLNREGYTF	TGTGCCAGCTCACTCAACAGGGAGGGCTACACCTTC
TRBV5-4	TRBJ1-2	.	.	CASSLDRGNNYGYTF	TGTGCCAGCAGCTTGGATAGGGGAAATAACTATGGCTACACCTTC
TRBV10-3	TRBJ1-2	.	.	CAISAAGTGGGYTF	TGTGCCATCAGTGCCGCCGGGACGGGGGGCGGCTACACCTTC
TRBV6-5	TRBJ1-6	many	TRBD1	CASSYSRGREGSPLHF	TGTGCCAGCAGTTACTCGAGGGGGCGCGAGGGTTCACCCCTCCACTTT
TRBV4-1	TRBJ1-2	.	.	CASSQTTGYGYTF	TGCGCCAGCAGCCAAACCACAGGATATGGCTACACCTTC
TRBV2	TRBJ2-7	.	TRBD2	CASRAGTTVTYEQYF	TGTGCCAGCAGAGCCGGGACTACGGTTACCTACGAGCAGTACTTC
TRBV10-3	TRBJ1-1	few	.	CAISDSNRGLGTEAFF	TGTGCCATCAGTGACTCCAACCGGGGGCTCGGCACTGAAGCTTTCTTT
TRBV2	TRBJ1-2	.	.	CASIQQRGEVGYTF	TGTGCCAGCATCCAACAAAGAGGGGAGGTTGGCTACACCTTC
TRBV11-2	TRBJ2-2	.	.	CASSLEDQGKLFF	TGTGCCAGCAGCTTAGAGGACCAGGGGAAGCTGTTTTTT
TRBV7-2	TRBJ1-5	once	.	CASSGTSWGQPQHF	TGTGCCAGCAGCGGGACATCCTGGGGGCAGCCCCAGCATTTT
TRBV6-5	TRBJ2-7	.	.	CARTRGGLTQYF	TGTGCCAGGACCAGAGGAGGACTAACACAGTACTTC
TRBV28	TRBJ1-5	.	.	CASKKGGNQPQHF	TGTGCCAGTAAAAAAGGGGGCAATCAGCCCCAGCATTTT
TRBV5-6	TRBJ1-2	.	.	CASSLVGNARRNYGYTF	TGTGCCAGCAGCTTGGTAGGGAACGCACGCCGGAACTATGGCTACACCTTC
TRBV29-1	TRBJ2-1	.	TRBD2	CSANPSGGSNNEQFF	TGCAGCGCTAACCCCAGCGGCGGGAGCAACAATGAGCAGTTCTTC
TRBV7-9	TRBJ2-1	.	.	CASSLQGNEQFF	TGTGCCAGCAGCTTGCAGGGCAATGAGCAGTTCTTC
TRBV25-1	TRBJ2-2	.	.	CASTWRGDTGELFF	TGTGCCAGCACGTGGCGGGGAGACACCGGGGAGCTGTTTTTT
TRBV2	TRBJ2-5	.	TRBD1	CASRPTGARGETQYF	TGTGCCAGCAGACCGACAGGGGCTCGTGGGGAGACCCAGTACTTC
TRBV28	TRBJ1-5	once	.	CASSPQRSGAGNQPQHF	TGTGCCAGCAGCCCTCAACGTTCGGGGGCCGGCAATCAGCCCCAGCATTTT
TRBV27	TRBJ2-4	.	.	CASSSGGPNIQYF	TGTGCCAGCAGTTCTGGGGGCCCAAACATTCAGTACTTC
TRBV5-1	TRBJ2-2	.	TRBD1	CASSYRQGAGGELFF	TGCGCCAGCAGCTATCGGCAGGGGGCAGGCGGGGAGCTGTTTTTT
TRBV9	TRBJ2-2	.	TRBD2	CASTVGSGGLGTGELFF	TGTGCCAGCACCGTGGGTAGCGGGGGCCTCGGAACCGGGGAGCTGTTTTTT
TRBV29-1	TRBJ1-4	.	.	CSVPATNEKLFF	TGCAGCGTTCCTGCAACTAATGAAAAACTGTTTTTT
TRBV30	TRBJ1-6	.	.	CAWSVGQGKNSPLHF	TGTGCCTGGAGTGTAGGGCAGGGGAAGAATTCACCCCTCCACTTT
TRBV25-1	TRBJ1-3	.	.	CASSEYNSGNTIYF	TGTGCCAGCAGTGAATACAACTCTGGAAACACCATATATTTT
TRBV25-1	TRBJ1-3	.	.	CASSLGGNLGNTIYF	TGTGCCAGCAGCCTCGGGGGGAATTTGGGAAACACCATATATTTT
TRBV2	TRBJ1-5	.	.	CASSGGAGNQPQHF	TGTGCCAGCAGTGGGGGGGCGGGCAATCAGCCCCAGCATTTT
TRBV5-1	TRBJ2-3	.	.	CASSLVGESSTDTQYF	TGCGCCAGCAGCTTGGTTGGAGAGTCTAGCACAGATACGCAGTATTTT
TRBV7-2	TRBJ2-5	.	.	CASSLGVAVGVETQYF	TGTGCCAGCAGCTTAGGGGTAGCCGTAGGGGTGGAGACCCAGTACTTC
TRBV19	TRBJ1-2	.	.	CASSIQVGGYTF	TGTGCCAGTAGTATACAGGTGGGCGGCTACACCTTC
TRBV5-1	TRBJ2-3	.	TRBD2	CASSLGTSEFTDTQYF	TGCGCCAGCAGCTTGGGTACTAGCGAGTTCACAGATACGCAGTATTTT
TRBV5-1	TRBJ1-2	.	.	CASSLDRNYGYTF	TGCGCCAGCAGCCTTGACAGAAACTATGGCTACACCTTC
TRBV29-1	TRBJ2-7	.	TRBD2	CRSSGGNSDYEQYF	TGCAGATCTAGCGGGGGGAACTCAGACTACGAGCAGTACTTC
TRBV9	TRBJ1-5	.	.	CASSVDTSNQPQHF	TGTGCCAGCAGCGTAGATACCAGCAATCAGCCCCAGCATTTT
TRBV2	TRBJ2-7	.	.	CASRQSPLGEQYF	TGTGCCAGCCGGCAGTCTCCCCTGGGGGAGCAGTACTTC
TRBV15	TRBJ1-1	.	.	CATSRDGFGDQAFF	TGTGCCACCAGCAGAGATGGGTTTGGGGATCAAGCTTTCTTT
TRBV7-2	TRBJ2-5	.	.	CASSLVAGLRETQYF	TGTGCCAGCAGCTTAGTGGCCGGCCTTCGGGAGACCCAGTACTTC
TRBV2	TRBJ2-1	.	TRBD1	CASSLGGQGWEQFF	TGTGCCAGCAGTCTAGGAGGACAGGGGTGGGAGCAGTTCTTC
TRBV18	TRBJ1-1	few	.	CASSPGGGNTEAFF	TGTGCCAGCTCACCCGGTGGGGGTAACACTGAAGCTTTCTTT
TRBV6-6	TRBJ2-7	.	.	CASSYSTSSYEQYF	TGTGCCAGCAGTTACTCGACCAGCTCCTACGAGCAGTACTTC
TRBV10-3	TRBJ2-1	.	.	CAISEFSSYNEQFF	TGTGCCATCAGTGAGTTCTCTAGCTACAATGAGCAGTTCTTC
TRBV6-6	TRBJ1-1	.	.	CASSYSDLNTEAFF	TGTGCCAGCAGTTACTCGGACCTGAACACTGAAGCTTTCTTT